This T cell receptor beta chain was sequenced in a study of shared clonotypes between healthy human individuals. Findings of the study overall: Sampling covered blood only; tissue repertoires likely differ. Since donors were few, the genetic and exposure-history diversity represented was limited.

Of note for this clone: What it binds is unknown.

Trimming pared 6 bases from V and 5 bases from J, leaving 19 bases between. The CDR3 has 15 residues. Germline V gene sequence: CDR1 LNHDA, CDR2 SQIVND (reference sequence). How the authors handled the data: Junction-only sequences produced by ImmunoSEQ had no quality scores, so filtering differed. Clones were read by immunoSEQ multiplex PCR, and TCRdb kept only the in-frame ones, dropping some. From that table come the V and J calls and clone size; the DNA was used to work out D and trimming. Here the sample spans over a million clones, roughly 96% being singletons. The chain couples TRBV19 to TRBJ1-2; D may be TRBD1 (5 bases). The specimen was naive CD4+ T cells sorted from blood. Subset of the sample: CD45RA+ positively selected. The receptor was derived from a man younger than 45 in good health. CDR3 in amino acids: CASSPHWGEAYGYTF. The CDR3 DNA is TGTGCCAGTAGCCCTCACTGGGGGGAAGCATATGGCTACACCTTC.